The 30 T cell receptor beta chains below all came from one sample that was sequenced in a study of regulatory T cells in long-lasting Graves disease. Time point in this sample: newly diagnosed GD, antithyroid drugs for less than 3 months. Construction of the TCR library relied on RNA isolated from PBMCs. Libraries of TCR beta came from iRepertoire HTBI primers plus Arm-PCR of CDR3 regions. TCRdb itself ran the multiplex PCR reads through MiXCR, one entry per CDR3 protein. The data show about 300,000 distinct CDR3 sequences, more than 15% seen once. The material sequenced was peripheral blood mononuclear cells (PBMCs), taken at new diagnosis, from a patient treated with antithyroid drugs. Receptors were obtained from a female donor with Graves disease.

At least ten counts were recorded for this clonotype. The rearrangement links TRBV2 to TRBJ1-5; TRBD1 matches at 8 bases. The V gene's germline CDR1 is SNHLY and CDR2 FYNNEI. V lost 6 bases and J lost 2; bases outside the gene matches: 6. The CDR3 consists of 15 residues. CDR3 DNA sequence: TGTGCCAGCAGCTCAGGGGGCTCTCGCAATCAGCCCCAGCATTTT. As protein: CASSSGGSRNQPQHF.

This clonotype appeared many times. The chain couples TRBV12-5 to TRBJ2-1, with D perhaps TRBD1 (5 bases). CDR3 length: 16 amino acids. The germline V and J ends were trimmed by 1 base and 1 base, with 11 bases remaining between them. Looked up from germline, CDR1 is LGHNT and CDR2 is FRNRAP. Here the CDR3 reads CASGLGGPTSYNEQFF. The CDR3, as DNA: TGTGCTAGTGGTTTGGGGGGCCCTACTTCCTACAATGAGCAGTTCTTC.

The gene calls are TRBV2 and TRBJ2-1, with 7 positions matching TRBD2. The CDR3 consists of 15 residues. Losses at the gene ends were 4 bases for V and 2 bases for J; bases not matched to a gene: 5. Germline loops: CDR1 SNHLY, CDR2 FYNNEI. The CDR3 loop is CASSVQRGAYNEQFF. CDR3 coding DNA: TGTGCCAGCAGTGTACAGCGGGGCGCCTACAATGAGCAGTTCTTC.

This clonotype was detected ten times or more. Here the CDR3 reads CASSLGGRNYGYTF. The CDR3 DNA follows: TGTGCCAGCAGCTTAGGGGGGCGCAACTATGGCTACACCTTC. V is TRBV11-2 and J is TRBJ1-2, with a possible D match to TRBD1 (6 bases). V was clipped by 1 base and J by 2 bases, with 8 bases between them. CDR3 length: 14 amino acids. In germline, CDR1 is SGHAT, CDR2 FQNNGV.

This clonotype was seen ten or more times. V is TRBV27 and J is TRBJ1-1; D unclear. Germline CDR1 and CDR2: MNHEY and SMNVEV (reference sequence). The CDR3 is 15 residues long. V was trimmed by 6 bases and J by 1 base, leaving 15 bases between them. Here the CDR3 reads CASRVRTAENTEAFF. As DNA, the CDR3 is TGTGCCAGCAGGGTCAGAACAGCGGAGAACACTGAAGCTTTCTTT.

This clonotype was seen only a few times. This chain links TRBV11-2 with TRBJ2-3; 10 bases agree with TRBD1. Germline V gene sequence: CDR1 SGHAT, CDR2 FQNNGV. Losses at the gene ends were 4 bases for V and 8 bases for J; bases not matched to a gene: 24. This CDR3 comprises 20 residues. CDR3 sequence (DNA): TGTGCCAGCAGCTCAAAAAAACTGACCGGGACAGGGGACAAACGGGGTACGCAGTATTTT. Encoded protein: CASSSKKLTGTGDKRGTQYF.

This clonotype was found many times. V and J are TRBV11-3 and TRBJ2-1; 7 bases match TRBD1. Per the germline V gene, CDR1 is SGHNT and CDR2 is YENEEA. The trim removed 5 bases at V and 2 bases at J, leaving 3 bases unmatched. The CDR3 loop spans 14 amino acids. The CDR3: CASSRGQAYNEQFF. CDR3 bases: TGTGCCAGCAGCCGTGGACAGGCCTACAATGAGCAGTTCTTC.

This clonotype was seen a handful of times. V is TRBV4-2 and J is TRBJ2-1; D is unclear. The V gene lost 1 base and the J gene lost 8 bases, with 12 bases spanning the gap. The CDR3 runs to 14 residues. Germline CDR1 reads LGHNA; CDR2 reads YNFKEQ. CDR3 region: CASSQGLAHDEQFF. The DNA of the CDR3 is TGTGCCAGCAGCCAAGGACTGGCCCACGATGAGCAGTTCTTC.

The chain recombines TRBV10-2 with TRBJ2-1; 9 positions agree with TRBD2. The CDR3 consists of 13 residues. V was clipped by 4 bases and J by 10 bases; unmatched bases: 5. Germline-derived CDR1 and CDR2 are WSHSY and SAAADI. The CDR3 spells CASSAQGTSEQFF. The CDR3 nucleotides are TGCGCCAGCAGTGCCCAAGGGACTAGCGAGCAGTTCTTC.

This clonotype occurred a few times. The V call is TRBV18, the J call TRBJ2-7, with 9 nucleotides matching TRBD2. Germline CDR1 is KGHSH and CDR2 is LQKENI. The ends lost 5 bases at V and 6 bases at J; junction bases unmatched: 14. CDR3 length equals 16 residues. The CDR3 DNA reads TGTGCCAGCTCAGGTCGACTAGCGGAACCCCGACCCGAGCAGTACTTC. Translated, it gives CASSGRLAEPRPEQYF.

This clonotype came up many times. The gene calls are TRBV27 and TRBJ1-6; the match to TRBD1 covers 7 bases. The CDR3 loop spans 18 amino acids. V gave up 4 bases and J gave up 14 bases; unmatched junction bases: 23. Germline values: CDR1 MNHEY, CDR2 SMNVEV (reference sequence). CDR3 sequence reads: CASSSPSRQGRLSWALHF. In nucleotides, the CDR3 is TGTGCCAGCAGTTCTCCCTCACGACAGGGAAGATTGAGTTGGGCCCTCCACTTT.

This clonotype was counted ten times or more. The chain combines TRBV2 with TRBJ1-1; 7 nucleotides agree with TRBD1. Germline values: CDR1 SNHLY, CDR2 FYNNEI. Losses at the gene ends were 0 bases for V and 4 bases for J; bases not matched to a gene: 5. This CDR3 spans 15 amino acids. The CDR3 loop is CASSEAQGVGTEAFF. Here the CDR3 DNA reads TGTGCCAGCAGTGAAGCTCAGGGGGTAGGCACTGAAGCTTTCTTT.

This clonotype was detected a few times. V usage is TRBV2 and J usage is TRBJ2-3, with no clear D. The J call is doubtful: the DNA matches TRBJ2-5 better. Germline values: CDR1 SNHLY, CDR2 FYNNEI. The CDR3 contains 14 residues. The CDR3, as DNA: TGTGCCAGCAGTGAATGGCAGTCTTGGGAGACCCAGTACTTC. Translated: CASSEWQSWETQYF.

This clonotype was counted many times. The chain employs TRBV2 and TRBJ2-2; the match to TRBD2 covers 9 bases. CDR1 and CDR2 (germline): SNHLY, FYNNEI. The CDR3 extends over 16 amino acids. V dropped 4 bases and J dropped 3; count of bases not matched to a gene: 6. CDR3 in amino acids: CASSAIAGAHTGELFF. The CDR3 DNA reads TGTGCCAGCAGTGCGATAGCGGGAGCTCACACCGGGGAGCTGTTTTTT.

The rearrangement uses TRBV19 and TRBJ2-5, with D unresolved. Germline values: CDR1 LNHDA, CDR2 SQIVND (reference sequence). The V gene lost 0 bases and the J gene lost 5 bases, with 7 bases spanning the gap. The length of the CDR3 is 13 residues. CDR3 loop: CASSIEAMETQYF. The CDR3 DNA is TGTGCCAGTAGTATAGAGGCTATGGAGACCCAGTACTTC.

In this sample, this clonotype turned up many times. The CDR3 nucleotides are TGTGCCAGCAAACAGCTCAATGAGCAGTTCTTC. Translating it yields CASKQLNEQFF. The rearrangement links TRBV12-3 or TRBV12-4 to TRBJ2-1; D ambiguous. This CDR3 is built from 11 residues. Deletions cut 7 bases from V and 6 bases from J, with 7 bases between.

This sequence joins TRBV19 and TRBJ2-1; tentative D call: TRBD2 (7 bases). Per the germline V gene, CDR1 is LNHDA and CDR2 is SQIVND (reference sequence). There are 17 residues in the CDR3. V dropped 4 bases and J dropped 4 bases, with 20 bases sitting between them. CDR3 loop: CASSRRGGDLYYNEQFF. The CDR3 DNA is TGTGCCAGTAGTAGGAGGGGGGGGGACCTATATTACAATGAGCAGTTCTTC.

This clonotype was found a few times. The V gene is TRBV5-1, the J gene TRBJ2-7; D gene unclear. The CDR3 consists of 15 residues. V gave up 3 bases and J gave up 6 bases, with 19 bases separating them. CDR1 and CDR2 (germline): SGHRS, YFSETQ. The CDR3 sequence: CASSSPAPLKGEQYF. The CDR3 DNA follows: TGCGCCAGCAGCTCGCCGGCACCACTAAAGGGCGAGCAGTACTTC.

This clonotype was counted ten times or more. The chain has TRBV28 and TRBJ2-3; 10 nucleotides line up with TRBD1. The CDR3 totals 15 residues. CDR1 is MDHEN, CDR2 SYDVKM, per germline. Germline trimming cut 7 bases from V and 3 bases from J; bases unmatched to any gene: 7. CDR3 in amino acids: CASTLGTGVTDTQYF. The CDR3 coding sequence is TGTGCCAGCACTCTCGGGACAGGGGTGACAGATACGCAGTATTTT.

The rearrangement uses TRBV6-2 or TRBV6-3 and TRBJ2-2; D might be TRBD2 (6 bases). Trimming shortened V by 2 bases and J by 5 bases, and 15 bases separated the two germline ends. The length of the CDR3 is 16 residues. Germline CDR1 MNHEY, CDR2 SVGEGT. This CDR3 is CASSYGSGVGTGELFF. Written as DNA, the CDR3 is TGTGCCAGCAGTTACGGGTCGGGAGTAGGTACCGGGGAGCTGTTTTTT.

This clonotype has at least ten counts. J is TRBJ2-2 and V is TRBV3-1, with a weak D call TRBD2 (5 bases). V lost 0 bases and J 0 bases, leaving 11 bases between the germline ends. Per the germline V gene, CDR1 is LGHDT and CDR2 is YNNKEL (reference sequence). This CDR3 has 17 residues. CDR3 sequence reads: CASSQELGYTNTGELFF. The DNA for the CDR3 is TGTGCCAGCAGCCAAGAACTAGGCTATACGAACACCGGGGAGCTGTTTTTT. The entire variable domain, with the rest obtained from reference TRBV3-1 and TRBJ2-2, is as follows: DTAVSQTPKYLVTQMGNDKSIKCEQNLGHDTMYWYKQDSKKFLKIMFSYNNKELIINETVPNRFSPKSPDKAHLNLHINSLELGDSAVYFCASSQELGYTNTGELFFGEGSRLTVL.

The table lists this clonotype with many counts. The chain couples TRBV7-9 to TRBJ2-1; 10 bases match TRBD2. Unmatched junction bases numbered 6, after V lost 4 bases and J lost 9 bases. Germline assignment: CDR1 SEHNR and CDR2 FQNEAQ (reference sequence). The length of the CDR3 is 14 residues. Written as DNA, the CDR3 is TGTGCCAGCAGCTCACCGGGACTAGCGACTGAGCAGTTCTTC. Its translation: CASSSPGLATEQFF.

This clonotype was detected ten times or more. The CDR3 DNA reads TGTGCCAGCAGTTTTGGACTAGCGGTGCGGAGCGGGAATGAGCAGTTCTTC. Translating it yields CASSFGLAVRSGNEQFF. V gene TRBV12-3 or TRBV12-4 combines with J gene TRBJ2-1, with 10 bases that match TRBD2. V dropped 3 bases and J dropped 7; count of bases not matched to a gene: 12. CDR3 size: 17 residues.

This clonotype was seen ten or more times. The chain links TRBV20-1 to TRBJ2-7; no definite D call. V lost 1 base and J lost 3, with 7 bases in between. Germline CDR1 DFQATT, CDR2 SNEGSKA (reference sequence). The CDR3 has 12 amino acids. CDR3 nucleotides: TGCAGTGCTAGAGCGGCTAACTACGAGCAGTACTTC. Amino acids: CSARAANYEQYF.

This sequence joins TRBV20-1 and TRBJ1-2, with D unclear. CDR3 length: 12 amino acids. Trimming pared 0 bases from V and 4 bases from J, leaving 6 bases between. The germline V gene has CDR1 DFQATT and CDR2 SNEGSKA (reference sequence). CDR3 in amino acids: CSARDGIYGYTF. The CDR3 region has the DNA TGCAGTGCTAGAGACGGGATCTATGGCTACACCTTC.

This clonotype showed up many times. Mismatch with germline at one junction end may stem from a read error. The chain carries TRBV6-1 and TRBJ1-2, with 9 bases that match TRBD1. There are 14 residues in the CDR3. Germline V gives CDR1 MNHNS, CDR2 SASEGT. The CDR3 here is CASSGTGTNYGYTF. In DNA, the CDR3 is TGCGCCAGCAGTGGGACAGGGACAAACTATGGCTACACCTTC.

About this clonotype itself: Relative to the germline gene, one junction end is altered; a read error may explain this. The gene calls are TRBV7-7 and TRBJ2-5; a weak D match, TRBD2 (5 bases). The length of the CDR3 is 14 residues. CDR1 and CDR2 (germline): SSHAT, FNYEAQ (reference sequence). Here the CDR3 reads CASSLASPPGIQYF. In nucleotides, the CDR3 is TGTGCTAGCAGCTTAGCTAGCCCCCCGGGAATCCAGTACTTC.

This clonotype was detected many times. V and J are TRBV12-3 or TRBV12-4 and TRBJ2-1, with TRBD2 matching over 7 bases. CDR3 size: 14 residues. Unmatched junction bases numbered 7, after V lost 6 bases and J lost 5 bases. CDR3 nucleotide sequence: TGTGCCAGCAGAAGTCCTAGCGGAAACAATGAGCAGTTCTTC. This codes for CASRSPSGNNEQFF.

Comments on this clonotype: This sequence is one base from a far larger clone and is likely a read error. This sequence joins TRBV7-9 and TRBJ2-3; no clear D gene. This CDR3 has 15 residues. Germline loops: CDR1 SEHNR, CDR2 FQNEAQ (reference sequence). Deletions cut 4 bases from V and 2 bases from J, with 13 bases between. The CDR3 region has the DNA TGTGCCAGCAGCTCAGCGCCAGTTAACACAGATACGCAGTATTTT. Amino acids: CASSSAPVNTDTQYF.

For the CDR3, the DNA is TGTGCCAGCAGGAACTGGGGGCAGGGTGGTACAGATACGCAGTATTTT. Protein product: CASRNWGQGGTDTQYF. This chain joins TRBV2 and TRBJ2-3; D possibly corresponds to TRBD1 (6 bases). Germline V gene sequence: CDR1 SNHLY, CDR2 FYNNEI. V was clipped by 6 bases and J by 3 bases, with 19 bases between them. This CDR3 is built from 16 residues.